The clone carrying this TCR beta chain was seen at least ten times. Hyperthyroidism, newly diagnosed and lasting under 2 months, affected patients aged 18 to 65. The sample is drawn from a study of T cells in Graves' hyperthyroidism and ophthalmopathy. TCR beta CDR3 regions were amplified from RNA transcripts. Using the HTBI primer set, a first-round RT-PCR was run on the TCR CDR3. TCRdb re-called the multiplex PCR reads through MiXCR, storing one row per CDR3 protein. The sample holds some 620,000 distinct CDR3 sequences; about 16% are singletons and the top ten take over 3.5%. The sequenced material came from blood. The TCR originated in a woman aged 25 to 39 with Graves' hyperthyroidism.

CDR3 sequence (DNA): TGCGCCAGCAGCCAGGCTACCGGGACAGGGAGCCACGAGCAGTACTTC. It specifies CASSQATGTGSHEQYF. This chain joins TRBV4-3 and TRBJ2-7, with 9 bases matching TRBD1. The CDR3 runs 16 residues. CDR1 and CDR2 (germline): LGHNA, YSLEER. V was clipped by 3 bases and J by 5 bases; unmatched bases: 11.